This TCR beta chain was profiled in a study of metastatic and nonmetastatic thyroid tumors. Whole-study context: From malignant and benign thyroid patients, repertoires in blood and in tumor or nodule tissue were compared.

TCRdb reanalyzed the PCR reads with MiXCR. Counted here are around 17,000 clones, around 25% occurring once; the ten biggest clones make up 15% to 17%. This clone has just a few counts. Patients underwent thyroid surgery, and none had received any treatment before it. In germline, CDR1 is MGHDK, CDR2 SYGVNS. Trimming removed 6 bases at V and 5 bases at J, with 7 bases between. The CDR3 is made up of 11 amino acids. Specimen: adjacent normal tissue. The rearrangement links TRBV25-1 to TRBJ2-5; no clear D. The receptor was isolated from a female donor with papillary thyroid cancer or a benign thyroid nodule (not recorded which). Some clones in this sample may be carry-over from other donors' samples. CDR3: CASRAWETQYF. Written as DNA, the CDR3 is TGTGCCAGCAGAGCCTGGGAGACCCAGTACTTC.